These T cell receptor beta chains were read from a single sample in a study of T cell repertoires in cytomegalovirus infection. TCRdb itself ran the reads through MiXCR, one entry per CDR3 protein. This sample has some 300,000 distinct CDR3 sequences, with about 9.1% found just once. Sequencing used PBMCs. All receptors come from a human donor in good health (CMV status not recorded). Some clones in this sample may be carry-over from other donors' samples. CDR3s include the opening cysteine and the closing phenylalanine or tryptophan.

CASGRFVSSSYNEQFF | TRBV7-9
CASSLAGGSYEQYF | TRBV7-9
CASTYLGGEDTEAFF | TRBV12-3/TRBV12-4
CASSDRSGNTIYF | TRBV7-2
CSARDLDNGQLTNEQFF | TRBV20-1
CASSLLAGLEAGELFF | TRBV7-9
CASSVGDRVYNEQFF | TRBV9
CASSLGGTGTEAFF | TRBV7-9
CASSHGTVANTGELFF | TRBV14
CSGGSSTDTQYF | TRBV20-1
CSVSDWAEAFF | TRBV29-1
CASTDRGNQPQHF | TRBV28
CASQDRDNSPLHF | TRBV19
CSARVGGTGGRQPQHF | TRBV20-1
CASSVLTGGKTDTQYF | TRBV14
CSVEDLETQYF | TRBV29-1
CASSPPGLSGYTF | TRBV7-2
CASSETKGASNQPQHF | TRBV25-1
CASRRGTGGNAYYGYTF | TRBV2
CASSPNPSMGRYTGELFF | TRBV28
CSASSGGAQYF | TRBV20-1